This paragraph reports one T cell receptor (beta chain). This sample was included in a study of T cell changes during pregnancy in multiple sclerosis. Clones were read by immunoSEQ multiplex PCR, and TCRdb kept only the in-frame ones, dropping some. The sample shows 39,000 or so clones, 92% of them seen only once. This CDR3 spans 15 amino acids. Losses at the gene ends were 2 bases for V and 4 bases for J; bases not matched to a gene: 5. Germline loops: CDR1 WNHNN, CDR2 SYGVQD (reference sequence). This TCR was sampled from a female donor with multiple sclerosis, enrolled in a pregnancy study. V usage is TRBV10-1 and J usage is TRBJ2-7; 10 bases are shared with TRBD2. Specimen: CD8+ T cells from peripheral blood mononuclear cells, collected before pregnancy. CDR3 loop: CASSERASGRYEQYF. The CDR3 region has the DNA TGCGCCAGCAGTGAGCGGGCTAGCGGGAGATACGAGCAGTACTTC.